Below are 10 T cell receptor beta chains sequenced from a single sample in a study of Graves' ophthalmopathy and Graves' hyperthyroidism. Investigators amplified TCR beta CDR3 regions from RNA transcripts. The first-round RT-PCR employed HTBI primers together with the Qiagen OneStep RT-PCR kit. A multiplex PCR was then performed as the second round. Via MiXCR, TCRdb re-called the multiplex PCR reads, giving one row per CDR3 protein. The sample holds more than 1,000,000 distinct CDR3 sequences, about two fifths seen once. Material for sequencing was peripheral blood or thyroid tissue (not recorded which). These receptors were collected from an adult man with Graves' hyperthyroidism.

This clonotype was detected only a few times. V gene TRBV20-1 combines with J gene TRBJ1-1; 10 bases are shared with TRBD1. Germline V gene lookup returns CDR1 DFQATT and CDR2 SNEGSKA (reference sequence). The CDR3 covers 14 residues. V gave up 6 bases and J gave up 5 bases; unmatched junction bases: 9. The CDR3 DNA is TGCAGTGCCAGACCCTGGACAGGGGGAACTGAAGCTTTCTTT. Translated: CSARPWTGGTEAFF.

This chain joins TRBV11-2 and TRBJ2-2; D may be TRBD2 (5 bases). Germline lookup yields CDR1 SGHAT and CDR2 FQNNGV. The CDR3 sequence is 15 residues long. V lost 5 bases to trimming and J lost 5 bases, with 15 bases between them. CDR3 amino acids: CASSPWAGGTGELFF. The CDR3 DNA reads TGTGCCAGCAGCCCTTGGGCGGGCGGTACCGGGGAGCTGTTTTTT.

This chain links TRBV9 with TRBJ2-5; 9 bases agree with TRBD1. The CDR3 sequence is 15 residues long. The germline V gene has CDR1 SGDLS and CDR2 YYNGEE. Trimming at V came to 1 base and at J to 5 bases, leaving 6 bases not matched to a gene. The CDR3 loop reads CASSVMGQGPETQYF. The CDR3 nucleotides read TGTGCCAGCAGCGTAATGGGACAGGGTCCGGAGACCCAGTACTTC.

The rearrangement joins TRBV10-3 to TRBJ1-2; TRBD1 matches at 10 bases. V lost 2 bases, J lost 6 bases, and 6 bases stayed unmatched. The germline gives CDR1 ENHRY, CDR2 SYGVKD. The CDR3 is 15 residues long. The chain's CDR3 is CAISERTGGSNGYTF. Written as DNA, the CDR3 is TGTGCCATCAGTGAGAGGACAGGGGGGAGCAATGGCTACACCTTC.

This clonotype appeared many times. The V gene is TRBV19, the J gene TRBJ1-1, with 9 bases aligning to TRBD1. This CDR3 contains 11 residues. From germline, CDR1 is LNHDA and CDR2 SQIVND (reference sequence). Losses at the gene ends were 8 bases for V and 12 bases for J; bases not matched to a gene: 7. The chain's CDR3 is CASVQGALTFF. CDR3 sequence (DNA): TGTGCCAGTGTACAGGGGGCGTTAACTTTCTTT.

This clonotype was detected many times. The rearrangement uses TRBV28 and TRBJ1-6, with D unresolved. V shed 1 base and J shed 6 bases, with 7 bases lying between them. CDR1 and CDR2 from the germline V gene are MDHEN and SYDVKM. This CDR3 region has 14 residues. This chain's CDR3 is CASSLSGVNSPLHF. CDR3 coding DNA: TGTGCCAGCAGTTTATCGGGAGTTAATTCACCCCTCCACTTT.

This clonotype was observed many times. The V and J genes are TRBV5-6 and TRBJ1-5, with unresolved D. CDR1 and CDR2 from the germline V gene are SGHDT and YYEEEE. V was shortened by 2 bases and J by 5 bases, with 5 bases between the two germline ends. The CDR3 loop spans 12 amino acids. The CDR3 here is CASSFVDQPQHF. CDR3 DNA sequence: TGTGCCAGCAGCTTCGTGGATCAGCCCCAGCATTTT. Using reference TRBV5-6 and TRBJ1-5 for the parts outside the CDR3, the full variable domain is DAGVTQSPTHLIKTRGQQVTLRCSPKSGHDTVSWYQQALGQGPQFIFQYYEEEERQRGNFPDRFSGHQFPNYSSELNVNALLLGDSALYLCASSFVDQPQHFGDGTRLSIL.

Concerning this clonotype: A much larger clone differs from this one at a single base, so this may be a read error. This chain's CDR3 is CAISLDRGGSQRYF. The CDR3 nucleotides are TGTGCCATCAGTCTGGACAGGGGAGGGAGCCAACGGTACTTC. The chain combines TRBV6-5 with TRBJ2-5; 9 nucleotides line up with TRBD1. The V gene's germline CDR1 is MNHEY and CDR2 SVGAGI. The CDR3 covers 14 residues.

The chain employs TRBV11-2 and TRBJ2-2, with 8 bases aligning to TRBD2. Germline V gene lookup returns CDR1 SGHAT and CDR2 FQNNGV. V was clipped by 10 bases and J by 0 bases; unmatched bases: 7. The CDR3 sequence is 15 residues long. CDR3 sequence reads: CATRTGGANTGELFF. CDR3 coding DNA: TGTGCCACCCGAACCGGGGGGGCGAACACCGGGGAGCTGTTTTTT.

This clonotype was counted ten times or more. The chain's CDR3 is CASSEPSDYEQYF. The CDR3 DNA sequence: TGTGCCAGCAGTGAACCTTCGGACTACGAGCAGTACTTC. This chain links TRBV2 with TRBJ2-7; D is unresolved. V was shortened by 2 bases and J by 3 bases, with 8 bases between the two germline ends. The germline V gene has CDR1 SNHLY and CDR2 FYNNEI. The CDR3 has 13 residues.